This TCR beta chain came from a study of cytomegalovirus exposure and HLA in healthy donors. The wider study: The 95 to 150 validation repertoires were produced on the same platform as the approximately 670 repertoires of the first cohort. This was reported in a later analysis.

Concerning this clone itself: The antigen remains undetermined.

The table came from immunoSEQ multiplex PCR; TCRdb's copy has only in-frame clones and leaves some out. There are 150,000 or so clones in the sample; approximately 86% occur only once, and around 2.1% lies in the top ten. General study points: Researchers catalogued some 160 TCR beta chains as cytomegalovirus-associated. Specificity for CMV antigens was confirmed in vitro for three of the CMV-associated chains. Diagnosis of cytomegalovirus status made by the classifier reportedly showed high specificity and sensitivity.

The V end lost 1 base, the J end lost 5 bases, and 11 bases lay between the germline ends. The CDR3 sequence is 14 residues long. The V gene's germline CDR1 is SEHNR and CDR2 FQNEAQ (reference sequence). Material: PBMCs. The chain employs TRBV7-9 and TRBJ2-5, with a possible D match to TRBD2 (6 bases). The clonotype comes from a human donor in good health. Written as DNA, the CDR3 is TGTGCCAGCAGCTTAGTCGCGGGACCGGAGACCCAGTACTTC. It yields the protein CASSLVAGPETQYF. Drawing the rest from reference TRBV7-9 and TRBJ2-5, the complete variable domain is DTGVSQNPRHKITKRGQNVTFRCDPISEHNRLYWYRQTLGQGPEFLTYFQNEAQLEKSRLLSDRFSAERPKGSFSTLEIQRTEQGDSAMYLCASSLVAGPETQYFGPGTRLLVL.